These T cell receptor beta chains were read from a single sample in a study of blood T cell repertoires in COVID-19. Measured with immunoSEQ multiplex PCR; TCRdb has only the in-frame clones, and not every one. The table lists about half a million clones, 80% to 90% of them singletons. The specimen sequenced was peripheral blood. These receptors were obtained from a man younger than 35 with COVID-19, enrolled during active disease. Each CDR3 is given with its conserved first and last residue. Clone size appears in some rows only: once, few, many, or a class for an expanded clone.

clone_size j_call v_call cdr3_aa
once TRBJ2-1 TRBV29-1 CSVERALDTNSYNEQFF
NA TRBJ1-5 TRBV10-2 CASSALQGKDQPQHF
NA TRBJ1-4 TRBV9 CASSVVAGTCEKLFF
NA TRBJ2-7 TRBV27 CASKTGVYEQYF
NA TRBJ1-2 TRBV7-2 CASSLTGDYGYTF
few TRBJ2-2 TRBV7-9 CASSYGGRSTGELFF
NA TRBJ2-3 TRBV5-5 CASSLEGTDSTDTQYF
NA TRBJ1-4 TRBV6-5 CASSYRSGGVGEKLFF
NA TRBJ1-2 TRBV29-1 CSAELRDSLNYGYTF
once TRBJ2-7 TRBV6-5 CASSYSYSYEQYF
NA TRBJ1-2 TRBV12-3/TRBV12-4 CASSGPGGYGYTF
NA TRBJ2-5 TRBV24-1 CATSPGTGGETQYF
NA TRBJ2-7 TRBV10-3 CAISARDSSFEQYF
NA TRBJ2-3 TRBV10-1 CASSVRGLTSTDTQYF
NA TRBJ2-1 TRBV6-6 CASSYSTGVQFF
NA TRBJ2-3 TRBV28 CASSFGTASRTQYF
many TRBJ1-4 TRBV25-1 CASSSPGTPNEKLFF
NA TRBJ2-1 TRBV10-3 CAISGGTSGNEQFF
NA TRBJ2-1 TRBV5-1 CASSSTSGRAGNEQFF
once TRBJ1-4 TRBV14 CASSQDIRGNEKLFF
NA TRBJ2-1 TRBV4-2 CASSPLVVSGGEQFF
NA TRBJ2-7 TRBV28 CASSFGRGISYEQYF
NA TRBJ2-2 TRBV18 CASSLSPAGGTNTGELFF
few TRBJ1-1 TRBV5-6 CASSLGLRDTEAFF
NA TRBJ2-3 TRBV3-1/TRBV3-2 CASSLSVAGGPTDTQYF
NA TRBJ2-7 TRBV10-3 CAISAGPGGEQYF
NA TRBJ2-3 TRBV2 CASSGGEGADTQYF
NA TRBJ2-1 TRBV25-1 CASSQAGVLDEQFF
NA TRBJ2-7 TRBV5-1 CASASGSNSYEQYF
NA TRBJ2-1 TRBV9 CASRSGAESSYNEQFF
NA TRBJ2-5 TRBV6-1 CASSEGPSGGPETQYF
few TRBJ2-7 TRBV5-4 CASSRDRGKYEQYF
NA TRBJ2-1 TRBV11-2 CASSLDGYAGGKQDEQFF
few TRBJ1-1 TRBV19 CASSRQGGTEAFF
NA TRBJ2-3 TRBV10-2 CASGLTGAVLDTQYF
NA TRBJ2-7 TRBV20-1 CSASHRGDDDEQYF
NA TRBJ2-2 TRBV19 CASIIDTGGTGELFF
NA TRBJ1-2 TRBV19 CASSIKGVDGYTF
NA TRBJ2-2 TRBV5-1 CASSQGLAGNTGELFF
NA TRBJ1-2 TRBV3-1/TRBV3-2 CASSLIPPGEAGYTF
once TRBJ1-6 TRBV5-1 CASSPGGFGNSPLHF
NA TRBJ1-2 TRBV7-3 CASTSAYYGYTF
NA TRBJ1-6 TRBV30 CAWSDGHPYNSPLHF
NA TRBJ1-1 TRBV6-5 CASSYRPGEATEAFF
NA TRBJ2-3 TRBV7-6 CASSSAPGEGTDTQYF
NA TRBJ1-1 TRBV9 CASSGTGLNTEAFF
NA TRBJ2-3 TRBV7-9 CASSLGTGTDTQYF
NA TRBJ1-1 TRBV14 CASSLWANTEAFF
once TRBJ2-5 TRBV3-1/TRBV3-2 CASSHVAETQYF
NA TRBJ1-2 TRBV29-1 CSASGGPFYGYTF
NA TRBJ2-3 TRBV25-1 CASSESPPSTDTQYF
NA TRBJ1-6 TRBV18 CASSPPQDRGTSPLHF
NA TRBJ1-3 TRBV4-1 CASSQDPRTQGRGNTIYF
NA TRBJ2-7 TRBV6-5 CASNQAGGEYEQYF